This T cell receptor beta chain derives from a study of blood T cell repertoires in COVID-19. As for the study in general: COVID-19 samples, acute and convalescent, were from the United States, Italy and Spain. Sources were T cells, B-cell-depleted T cells, or PBMCs; the material itself was cDNA or gDNA.

This clone was observed a handful of times. Per the study methods: Nucleated cell number was recorded as an estimate derived from reference gene primer amplification. Only in-frame clones appear in the TCRdb table, and some are missing; sequencing was by immunoSEQ multiplex PCR. V, J and clone size were drawn from that table, and D and trimming were deduced from the DNA. This repertoire shows nearly 25,000 clones, around 81% found once; its top ten account for over 6.5%. Germline CDR1 reads SEHNR; CDR2 reads FQNEAQ (reference sequence). The germline V and J ends were trimmed by 4 bases and 5 bases, with 9 bases remaining between them. The CDR3 runs 14 residues.

Input material: peripheral blood. The chain employs TRBV7-9 and TRBJ1-6; the D is unclear. The receptor was derived from a man between 65 and 79 years old with acute or convalescent COVID-19. CDR3 in amino acids: CASSSGVHNSPLHF. CDR3 DNA sequence: TGTGCCAGCAGCTCCGGGGTCCATAATTCACCCCTCCACTTT.